The rows below give T cell receptor beta chains drawn from one sample of a study of CD8+CD57+ T cells in acquired aplastic anemia. TCRdb used MiXCR to reprocess the reads, holding one entry per CDR3 protein. The profile shows about 180,000 distinct CDR3 sequences, approximately 49% of them singletons. The sequenced material came from sorted CD4+, CD8+, or CD8+CD57+ T cells (not recorded which) from PBMCs. The receptors were gathered from a human donor in good health. The CDR3 runs from the conserved cysteine through the conserved F or W. A D gene is named only where the DNA matches it firmly. Part of the rows lack a size; the others show once, few, many or a class for expanded clones.

CDR3,DNA,V,size,D,J
CASSKPGQGPHEQYF,TGTGCCAGCAGTAAACCGGGACAGGGGCCCCACGAGCAGTACTTC,TRBV28,-,TRBD1,TRBJ2-7
CASSPRTTDTQYF,TGCGCCAGCAGCCCTAGGACCACTGACACGCAGTACTTC,TRBV4-3,many,-,TRBJ2-7
CASSRGTSGRNEQFF,TGCGCCAGCAGTCGCGGGACTAGCGGGAGGAATGAGCAGTTCTTC,TRBV10-1,-,TRBD2,TRBJ2-1
CASSLSGDQETQYF,TGTGCCAGCAGTTTATCAGGGGACCAAGAGACCCAGTACTTC,TRBV27,-,-,TRBJ2-5
CSGRQGYEQYF,TGCAGCGGAAGACAGGGATACGAGCAGTACTTC,TRBV29-1,-,TRBD1,TRBJ2-7
CSVSTGANTEAFF,TGCAGCGTGTCGACAGGGGCCAACACTGAAGCTTTCTTT,TRBV29-1,-,TRBD1,TRBJ1-1
CASSEGVLETQYF,TGTGCCAGCAGCGAGGGGGTGCTTGAGACCCAGTACTTC,TRBV7-8,-,-,TRBJ2-5
CASSPVGDYEQYF,TGTGCCAGCAGCCCAGTCGGGGACTACGAGCAGTACTTC,TRBV7-9,-,-,TRBJ2-7
CASSLRITEAFF,TGTGCCAGCAGTTTACGGATCACTGAAGCTTTCTTT,TRBV7-2,few,-,TRBJ1-1
CASSLSREGGNEQFF,TGTGCCAGCAGCTTATCCCGGGAGGGGGGAAATGAGCAGTTCTTC,TRBV11-2,-,TRBD2,TRBJ2-1
CASSYGTPAYGYTF,TGTGCCAGCAGCTACGGGACACCCGCCTATGGCTACACCTTC,TRBV6-6,many,-,TRBJ1-2
CSARLGGEQFF,TGCAGTGCTAGACTAGGCGGCGAGCAGTTCTTC,TRBV20-1,many,-,TRBJ2-1
CSAREASGSQTQYF,TGCAGTGCTAGAGAGGCTAGCGGGAGCCAGACCCAGTACTTC,TRBV20-1,many,TRBD2,TRBJ2-5
CASSSTGTRPSYEQYF,TGTGCCAGCAGCTCTACCGGGACTAGGCCGTCCTACGAGCAGTACTTC,TRBV7-2,many,TRBD2,TRBJ2-7
CASSEGQGANQPQHF,TGTGCCAGCAGTGAAGGACAGGGGGCGAATCAGCCCCAGCATTTT,TRBV2,-,TRBD1,TRBJ1-5
CASSSGSTNEKLFF,TGTGCCAGCAGCTCTGGCAGCACTAATGAAAAACTGTTTTTT,TRBV7-9,many,-,TRBJ1-4
CASSLRAGDQPQHF,TGCGCCAGCAGCTTGCGGGCAGGGGATCAGCCCCAGCATTTT,TRBV5-1,-,-,TRBJ1-5
CSAQSGSSNQPQHF,TGCAGTGCTCAATCCGGGTCCAGCAATCAGCCCCAGCATTTT,TRBV20-1,many,-,TRBJ1-5
CASSDGTGSQETQHF,TGTGCCAGCAGTGACGGGACGGGCAGTCAAGAGACCCAGCATTTT,TRBV2,-,-,TRBJ1-5
CASRNNRGGNTGELFF,TGTGCCAGCAGAAACAACAGGGGGGGGAACACCGGGGAGCTGTTTTTT,TRBV12-3/TRBV12-4,-,-,TRBJ2-2
CASSYMDRVGTEAFF,TGTGCCAGCAGTTACATGGACAGGGTGGGGACTGAAGCTTTCTTT,TRBV6-5,few,TRBD1,TRBJ1-1
CAWGLVPANVLTF,TGTGCCTGGGGCCTGGTTCCGGCCAACGTCCTGACTTTC,TRBV30,few,-,TRBJ2-6
CASSAELLAGGETQYF,TGTGCCAGCAGCGCGGAGTTACTAGCGGGAGGAGAGACCCAGTACTTC,TRBV5-5,many,TRBD2,TRBJ2-5
CASSSTGRGNTIYF,TGTGCCAGCAGCTCCACCGGACGAGGCAACACCATATATTTT,TRBV7-2,-,-,TRBJ1-3
CASSLGVQGAGELFF,TGTGCCAGCAGCTTGGGGGTCCAGGGGGCCGGGGAGCTGTTTTTT,TRBV5-5,-,TRBD1,TRBJ2-2
CASKTVTGEQYF,TGTGCCAGCAAGACAGTTACCGGCGAGCAGTACTTC,TRBV7-9,many,-,TRBJ2-7
CATSSSGGRSYEQYF,TGTGCCACCAGCAGCAGCGGGGGCCGCTCCTACGAGCAGTACTTC,TRBV15,-,TRBD2,TRBJ2-7
CASSQNRGIGTEAFF,TGCGCCAGCAGCCAGAACAGGGGTATTGGCACTGAAGCTTTCTTT,TRBV5-1,many,TRBD1,TRBJ1-1
CSVELARDIASRETQYF,TGCAGCGTTGAGCTAGCTCGGGACATCGCTTCTCGGGAGACCCAGTACTTC,TRBV29-1,few,-,TRBJ2-5
CASSPGLAGTKNIQYF,TGTGCCAGCAGCCCGGGACTAGCGGGAACGAAAAACATTCAGTACTTC,TRBV11-2,-,TRBD2,TRBJ2-4
CASSPRTSGRLTGANVLTF,TGTGCCAGCAGCCCGCGGACTAGCGGGAGACTAACTGGGGCCAACGTCCTGACTTTC,TRBV9,few,TRBD2,TRBJ2-6